The 14 T cell receptor beta chains reported below all come from one sample, sequenced in a study of T cell clonotyping in hematopoietic cell transplantation (dated by TCRdb to the early 2020s). Libraries were constructed by the immunoSEQ multiplex PCR assay. In its TCRdb copy, this immuneACCESS table keeps in-frame sequences only and misses some clones. Where compared with another copy, unresolved V genes explain less than half of these, and the others have no known cause. The sample table shows about 20,000 clones, and approximately 85% are seen once. The top ten hold about 8.4% of the sample. The sample's time point, from its label and the paper: recipient sample about 28 days before transplant, after cytoreduction. The specimen was peripheral blood mononuclear cells, collected before stem cell transplant. These receptors were taken from a man over 45 with acute myeloid leukemia. Some clones in this sample may be carry-over from other donors' samples.

This chain uses TRBV28 with TRBJ1-2; TRBD1 matches 8 bases. Germline V lookup: CDR1 MDHEN, CDR2 SYDVKM. The CDR3 covers 14 residues. The J segment lost 5 bases and the V segment lost 6 bases, leaving 8 bases of the junction unmatched. As DNA, the CDR3 is TGTGCCAGCAGCTCTGACAGGGGACTTTATGGCTACACCTTC. This sequence encodes CASSSDRGLYGYTF.

V gene TRBV6-5 combines with J gene TRBJ2-1; the D gene is possibly TRBD2 (6 bases). The CDR3 sequence is 14 residues long. Looked up from germline, CDR1 is MNHEY and CDR2 is SVGAGI. Trimming pared 0 bases from V and 7 bases from J, leaving 10 bases between. CDR3: CASSYSRGGNEQFF. The CDR3 DNA follows: TGTGCCAGCAGTTACTCCCGTGGGGGGAATGAGCAGTTCTTC.

The CDR3 reads CASSFVQTQPQHF. CDR3 bases: TGTGCCAGCAGTTTCGTTCAGACTCAGCCCCAGCATTTT. V usage is TRBV27 and J usage is TRBJ1-5; no definite D call. With 3 bases removed from V and 6 bases from J, the gap between germline ends came to 9 bases. CDR1 is MNHEY, CDR2 SMNVEV, per germline (reference sequence). The length of the CDR3 is 13 residues.

The J gene is TRBJ2-5, the V gene TRBV7-2; 8 bases are a match to TRBD1. The CDR3 sequence is 15 residues long. J lost 5 bases, V lost 5 bases, and 10 bases had no gene match. Germline CDR1 is SGHTA and CDR2 is FQGNSA. The CDR3 coding sequence is TGTGCCAGCAGCGTCCGCAGGGGGCGAGGGGAGACCCAGTACTTC. It codes for CASSVRRGRGETQYF.

The rearrangement joins TRBV4-2 to TRBJ1-6; the match to TRBD1 covers 9 bases. V was pared by 2 bases and J by 5 bases, with 7 bases of the junction left unmatched. The CDR3 covers 17 residues. Germline V gives CDR1 LGHNA, CDR2 YNFKEQ. This chain's CDR3 is CASSQRHGTGNNSPLHF. For the CDR3, the DNA is TGTGCCAGCAGCCAACGCCATGGGACAGGGAATAATTCACCCCTCCACTTT.

The chain is built from TRBV4-2 and TRBJ2-4, with D perhaps being TRBD1 or TRBD2 (5 bases each). V lost 0 bases and J lost 8, with 11 bases in between. The CDR3 runs 14 residues. The germline V gene encodes CDR1 LGHNA and CDR2 YNFKEQ. The CDR3 DNA reads as TGTGCCAGCAGCCAAGACGCCCTGGGGGACATTCAGTACTTC. This encodes CASSQDALGDIQYF.

V and J are TRBV7-2 and TRBJ2-5; the D call may be TRBD1 or TRBD2 (5 bases each). V shed 5 bases and J shed 5 bases, with 15 bases lying between them. The CDR3 extends over 14 amino acids. CDR1 is SGHTA and CDR2 is FQGNSA in the germline V gene. CDR3 residues: CASSPGPGLETQYF. CDR3 nucleotide sequence: TGTGCCAGCAGCCCCGGGCCGGGGCTTGAGACCCAGTACTTC.

The chain is built from TRBV7-6 and TRBJ2-1; 10 bases align to TRBD2. This CDR3 region has 17 residues. CDR1 and CDR2 (germline): SGHVS, FNYEAQ. After removal of 3 bases from V and 0 bases from J, the junction contained 5 bases not matched to a gene. CDR3 DNA sequence: TGTGCCAGCAGCTTGGAACTAGCGGGGAGCTCCTACAATGAGCAGTTCTTC. Its translation: CASSLELAGSSYNEQFF. The full variable domain, in which reference TRBV7-6 and TRBJ2-1 provide the parts outside the CDR3, is GAGVSQSPRYKVTKRGQDVALRCDPISGHVSLYWYRQALGQGPEFLTYFNYEAQQDKSGLPNDRFSAERPEGSISTLTIQRTEQRDSAMYRCASSLELAGSSYNEQFFGPGTRLTVL.

The V gene is TRBV6-5, the J gene TRBJ1-1; D might be TRBD1 (5 bases). The CDR3 loop spans 13 amino acids. The germline V and J ends were trimmed by 2 bases and 12 bases, with 16 bases remaining between them. Germline V gene data show CDR1 as MNHEY and CDR2 as SVGAGI. CDR3 nucleotides: TGTGCCAGCAGTTACGGGGCAGGGCCTTCGACTTTCTTT. As protein: CASSYGAGPSTFF.

V gene TRBV11-2 combines with J gene TRBJ2-5; D is uncertain. Germline V gene data show CDR1 as SGHAT and CDR2 as FQNNGV. This CDR3 spans 13 amino acids. Trimming cost V 2 bases and J 3 bases, with 7 bases left between them. In DNA form, the CDR3 reads TGTGCCAGCAGCTTAATAACAGAAGAGACCCAGTACTTC. This codes for CASSLITEETQYF.

This chain uses TRBV11-3 with TRBJ2-2; TRBD1 might be the D (5 bases). Germline CDR1 reads SGHNT; CDR2 reads YENEEA. Deletions cut 5 bases from V and 5 bases from J, with 12 bases between. The CDR3 sequence is 14 residues long. CDR3 nucleotide sequence: TGTGCCAGCAGCCAAGGGGTGAAGACCGGGGAGCTGTTTTTT. It specifies CASSQGVKTGELFF.

The chain couples TRBV7-2 to TRBJ2-5, with TRBD2 matching over 11 bases. TRBJ2-7 explains the end of the DNA better; the J call may be wrong. The CDR3 runs 15 residues. CDR1 and CDR2 (germline): SGHTA, FQGNSA. CDR3: CASSLVAGGSYEQYF. The DNA of the CDR3 is TGTGCCAGCAGCTTAGTAGCGGGGGGGTCCTACGAGCAGTACTTC.

J is TRBJ2-3 and V is TRBV11-2, with D unclear. The CDR3 covers 14 residues. V was cut by 5 bases and J by 0 bases, with 9 bases left in between. Germline V CDR1 and CDR2: SGHAT, FQNNGV. The CDR3 sequence is CASSPGPSTDTQYF. In DNA, the CDR3 is TGTGCCAGCAGCCCAGGACCTAGCACAGATACGCAGTATTTT.

This chain links TRBV4-2 with TRBJ1-2, with unresolved D. This CDR3 spans 17 amino acids. V gave up 3 bases and J gave up 0 bases, with 17 bases separating them. Germline CDR1 and CDR2: LGHNA and YNFKEQ. DNA for the CDR3: TGTGCCAGCAGCCACCCCCAGGCACTCGAAACTAACTATGGCTACACCTTC. Protein sequence: CASSHPQALETNYGYTF.